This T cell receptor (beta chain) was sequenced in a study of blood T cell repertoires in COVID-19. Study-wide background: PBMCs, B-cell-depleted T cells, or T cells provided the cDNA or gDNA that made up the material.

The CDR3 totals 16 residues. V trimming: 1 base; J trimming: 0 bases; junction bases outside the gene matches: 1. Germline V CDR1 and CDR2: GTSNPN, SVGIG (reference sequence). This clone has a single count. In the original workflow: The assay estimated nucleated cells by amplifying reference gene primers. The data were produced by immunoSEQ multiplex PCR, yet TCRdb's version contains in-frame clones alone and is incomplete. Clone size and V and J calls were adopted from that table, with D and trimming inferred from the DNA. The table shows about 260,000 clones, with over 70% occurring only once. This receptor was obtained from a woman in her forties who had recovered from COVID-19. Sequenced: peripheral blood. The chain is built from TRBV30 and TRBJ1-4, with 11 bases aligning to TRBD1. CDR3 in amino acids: CAWSGTGGSTNEKLFF. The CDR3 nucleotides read TGTGCCTGGAGTGGGACAGGGGGCTCAACTAATGAAAAACTGTTTTTT.